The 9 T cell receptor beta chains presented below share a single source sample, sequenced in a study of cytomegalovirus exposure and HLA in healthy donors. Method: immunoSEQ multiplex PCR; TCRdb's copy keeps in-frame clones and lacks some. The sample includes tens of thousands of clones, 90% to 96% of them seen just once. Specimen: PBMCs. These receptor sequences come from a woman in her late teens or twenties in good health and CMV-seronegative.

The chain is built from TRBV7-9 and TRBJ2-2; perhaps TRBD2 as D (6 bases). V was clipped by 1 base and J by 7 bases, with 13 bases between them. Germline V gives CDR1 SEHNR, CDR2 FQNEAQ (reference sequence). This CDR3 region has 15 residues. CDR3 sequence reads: CASSLGGALGGELFF. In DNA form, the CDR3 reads TGTGCCAGCAGCTTAGGCGGGGCCTTGGGCGGGGAGCTGTTTTTT.

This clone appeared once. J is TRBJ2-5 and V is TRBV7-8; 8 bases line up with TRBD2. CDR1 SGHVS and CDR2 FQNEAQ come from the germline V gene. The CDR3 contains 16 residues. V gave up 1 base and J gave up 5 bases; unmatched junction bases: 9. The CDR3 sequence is CASSLDLGGRSETQYF. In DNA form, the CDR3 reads TGTGCCAGCAGCTTAGACCTGGGCGGGAGGTCTGAGACCCAGTACTTC.

CDR3 nucleotide sequence: TGTGCCAGCAGCCGCACAGGGGGCACAGATACGCAGTATTTT. Translated, it gives CASSRTGGTDTQYF. This chain uses TRBV7-9 with TRBJ2-3; 7 bases are shared with TRBD1. The V gene end was trimmed by 5 bases and the J gene end by 1 base; junction bases not matched to a gene: 3. Germline assignment: CDR1 SEHNR and CDR2 FQNEAQ (reference sequence). The CDR3 is 14 residues long.

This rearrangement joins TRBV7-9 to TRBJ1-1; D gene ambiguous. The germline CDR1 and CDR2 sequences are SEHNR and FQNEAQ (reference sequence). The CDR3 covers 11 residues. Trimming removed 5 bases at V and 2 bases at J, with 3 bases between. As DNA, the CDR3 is TGTGCCAGCAGCCTAAACACTGAAGCTTTCTTT. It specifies CASSLNTEAFF.

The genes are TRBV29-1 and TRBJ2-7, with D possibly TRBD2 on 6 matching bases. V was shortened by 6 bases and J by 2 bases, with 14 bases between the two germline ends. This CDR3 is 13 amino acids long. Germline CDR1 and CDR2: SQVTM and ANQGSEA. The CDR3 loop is CSVMTRAAYEQYF. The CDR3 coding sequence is TGCAGCGTAATGACTAGGGCCGCCTACGAGCAGTACTTC.

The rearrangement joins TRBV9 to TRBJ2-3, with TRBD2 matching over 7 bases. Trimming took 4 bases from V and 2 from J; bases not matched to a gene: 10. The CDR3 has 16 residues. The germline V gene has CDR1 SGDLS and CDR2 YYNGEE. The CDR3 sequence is CASSTGGLADTDTQYF. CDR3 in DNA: TGTGCCAGCAGCACCGGTGGGCTAGCGGACACAGATACGCAGTATTTT.

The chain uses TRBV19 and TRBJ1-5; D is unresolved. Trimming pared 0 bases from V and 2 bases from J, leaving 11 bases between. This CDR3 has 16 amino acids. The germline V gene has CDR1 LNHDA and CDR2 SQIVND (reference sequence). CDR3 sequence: CASSIDGGVGNQPQHF. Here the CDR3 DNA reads TGTGCCAGTAGTATAGATGGCGGGGTAGGCAATCAGCCCCAGCATTTT. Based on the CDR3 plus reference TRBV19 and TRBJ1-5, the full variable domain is DGGITQSPKYLFRKEGQNVTLSCEQNLNHDAMYWYRQDPGQGLRLIYYSQIVNDFQKGDIAEGYSVSREKKESFPLTVTSAQKNPTAFYLCASSIDGGVGNQPQHFGDGTRLSIL.

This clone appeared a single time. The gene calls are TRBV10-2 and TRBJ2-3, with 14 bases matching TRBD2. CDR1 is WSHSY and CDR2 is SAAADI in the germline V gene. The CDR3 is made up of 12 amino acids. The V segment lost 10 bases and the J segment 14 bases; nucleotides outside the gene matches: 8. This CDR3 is CATRGLAGGGYF. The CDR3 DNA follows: TGCGCCACCCGCGGACTAGCGGGAGGCGGGTATTTT.

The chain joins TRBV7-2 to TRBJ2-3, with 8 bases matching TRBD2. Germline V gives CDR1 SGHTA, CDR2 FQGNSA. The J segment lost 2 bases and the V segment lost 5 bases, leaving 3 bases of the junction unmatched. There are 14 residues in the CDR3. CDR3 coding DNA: TGTGCCAGCAGCCCCGGGGGGGCCACAGATACGCAGTATTTT. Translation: CASSPGGATDTQYF.